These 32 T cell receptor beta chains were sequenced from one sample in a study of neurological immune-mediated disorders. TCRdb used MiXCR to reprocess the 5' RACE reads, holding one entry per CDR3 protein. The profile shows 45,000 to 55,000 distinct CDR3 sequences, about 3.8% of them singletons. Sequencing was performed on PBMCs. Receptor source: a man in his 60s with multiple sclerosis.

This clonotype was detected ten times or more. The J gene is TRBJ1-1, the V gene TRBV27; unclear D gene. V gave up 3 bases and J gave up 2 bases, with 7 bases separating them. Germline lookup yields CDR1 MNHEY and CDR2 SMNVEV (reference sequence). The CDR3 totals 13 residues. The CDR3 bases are TGTGCCAGCAGTTTTGGGGAAAACACTGAAGCTTTCTTT. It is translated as CASSFGENTEAFF.

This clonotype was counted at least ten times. CDR3 coding DNA: TGTGCCAGCAGCGCGGGACGGAACTTGAACACTGAAGCTTTCTTT. This codes for CASSAGRNLNTEAFF. The chain combines TRBV9 with TRBJ1-1, with D possibly matching TRBD1 (5 bases). This CDR3 contains 15 residues. The germline gives CDR1 SGDLS, CDR2 YYNGEE. V lost 3 bases, J lost 0 bases, and 12 bases lay in between. The full variable domain, in which reference TRBV9 and TRBJ1-1 provide the parts outside the CDR3, is DSGVTQTPKHLITATGQRVTLRCSPRSGDLSVYWYQQSLDQGLQFLIQYYNGEERAKGNILERFSAQQFPDLHSELNLSSLELGDSALYFCASSAGRNLNTEAFFGQGTRLTVV.

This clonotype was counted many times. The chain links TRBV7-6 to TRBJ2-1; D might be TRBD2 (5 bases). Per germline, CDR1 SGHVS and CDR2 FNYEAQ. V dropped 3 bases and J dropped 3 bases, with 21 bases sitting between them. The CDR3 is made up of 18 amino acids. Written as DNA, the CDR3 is TGTGCCAGCAGCTTTATTATGGCCCCTAGCTCCGACTACAATGAGCAGTTCTTC. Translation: CASSFIMAPSSDYNEQFF.

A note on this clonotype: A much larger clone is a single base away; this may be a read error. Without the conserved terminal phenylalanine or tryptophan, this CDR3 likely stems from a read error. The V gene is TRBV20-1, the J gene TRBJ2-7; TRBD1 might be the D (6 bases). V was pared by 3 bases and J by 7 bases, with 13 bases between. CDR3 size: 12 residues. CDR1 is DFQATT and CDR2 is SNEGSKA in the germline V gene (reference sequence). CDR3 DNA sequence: TGCAGTGCTAGGGGAGCGACAGGAGAGCAGTACATC. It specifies CSARGATGEQYI.

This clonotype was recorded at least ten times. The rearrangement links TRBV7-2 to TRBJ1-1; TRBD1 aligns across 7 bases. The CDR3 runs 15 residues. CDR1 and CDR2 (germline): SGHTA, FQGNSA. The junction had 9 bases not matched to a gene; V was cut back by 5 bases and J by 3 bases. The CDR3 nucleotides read TGTGCCAGCAGCACAGACGGCAGGGGGGACACTGAAGCTTTCTTT. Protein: CASSTDGRGDTEAFF.

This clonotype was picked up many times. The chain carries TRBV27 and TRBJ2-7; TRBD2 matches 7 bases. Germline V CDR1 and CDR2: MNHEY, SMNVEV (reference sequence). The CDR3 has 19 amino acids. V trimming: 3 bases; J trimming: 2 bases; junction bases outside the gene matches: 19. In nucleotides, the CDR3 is TGTGCCAGCAGTTTCCGACCGCTTGGTGAAGCGGGAAGTACCTACGAGCAGTACTTC. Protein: CASSFRPLGEAGSTYEQYF.

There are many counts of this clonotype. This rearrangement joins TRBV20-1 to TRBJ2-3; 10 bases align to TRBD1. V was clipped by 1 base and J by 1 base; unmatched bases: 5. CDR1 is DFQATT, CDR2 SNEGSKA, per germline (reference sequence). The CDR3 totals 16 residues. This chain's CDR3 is CSARGSGTGGTDTQYF. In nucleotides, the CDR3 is TGCAGTGCTAGAGGGAGCGGGACAGGGGGCACAGATACGCAGTATTTT.

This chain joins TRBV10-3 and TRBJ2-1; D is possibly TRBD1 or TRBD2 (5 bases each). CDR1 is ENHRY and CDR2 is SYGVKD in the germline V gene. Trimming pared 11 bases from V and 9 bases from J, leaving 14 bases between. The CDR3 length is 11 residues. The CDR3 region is CAATKGTEQFF. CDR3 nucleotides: TGTGCCGCAACGAAAGGGACTGAGCAGTTCTTC.

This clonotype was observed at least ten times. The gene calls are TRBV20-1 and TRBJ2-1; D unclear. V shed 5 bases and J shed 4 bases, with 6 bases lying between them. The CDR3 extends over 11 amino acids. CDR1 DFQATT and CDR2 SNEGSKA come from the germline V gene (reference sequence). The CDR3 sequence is CSALLYNEQFF. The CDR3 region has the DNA TGCAGTGCTCTCCTATACAATGAGCAGTTCTTC.

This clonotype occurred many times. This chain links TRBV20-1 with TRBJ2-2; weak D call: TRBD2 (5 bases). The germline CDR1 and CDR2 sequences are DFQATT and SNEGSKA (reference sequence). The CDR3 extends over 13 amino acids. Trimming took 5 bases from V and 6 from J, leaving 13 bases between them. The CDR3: CSAPTTGSGELFF. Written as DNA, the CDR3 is TGCAGTGCTCCCACCACGGGGTCCGGGGAGCTGTTTTTT.

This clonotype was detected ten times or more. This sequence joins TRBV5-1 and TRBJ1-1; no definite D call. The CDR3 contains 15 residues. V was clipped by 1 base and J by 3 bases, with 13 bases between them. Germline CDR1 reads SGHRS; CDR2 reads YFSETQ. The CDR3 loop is CASSLLWGGDTEAFF. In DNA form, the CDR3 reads TGCGCCAGCAGCTTGTTGTGGGGTGGGGACACTGAAGCTTTCTTT.

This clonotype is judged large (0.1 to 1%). CDR3 sequence (DNA): TGCGCCAGCAGCTTGGGACAGGTCGCTTATGGCTACACCTTC. Protein sequence: CASSLGQVAYGYTF. V usage is TRBV5-1 and J usage is TRBJ1-2; D is perhaps TRBD1 (6 bases). The CDR3 loop spans 14 amino acids. The ends were cut back, 0 bases at V and 5 bases at J, with 11 bases in the middle. Germline V gene lookup returns CDR1 SGHRS and CDR2 YFSETQ.

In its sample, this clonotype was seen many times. DNA of the CDR3: TGTGCCAGCACACCGGGGGGTTCCTCCTACAATGAGCAGTTCTTC. Amino acid sequence: CASTPGGSSYNEQFF. The J gene is TRBJ2-1, the V gene TRBV12-3 or TRBV12-4, with TRBD2 matching over 7 bases. V trimming: 7 bases; J trimming: 0 bases; junction bases outside the gene matches: 6. The CDR3 consists of 15 residues.

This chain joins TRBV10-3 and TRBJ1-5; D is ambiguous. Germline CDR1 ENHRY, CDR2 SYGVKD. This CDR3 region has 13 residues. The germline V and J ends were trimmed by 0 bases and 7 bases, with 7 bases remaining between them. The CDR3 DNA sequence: TGTGCCATCAGTGAGTCGACGGGCCAGCCCCAGCATTTT. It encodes CAISESTGQPQHF.

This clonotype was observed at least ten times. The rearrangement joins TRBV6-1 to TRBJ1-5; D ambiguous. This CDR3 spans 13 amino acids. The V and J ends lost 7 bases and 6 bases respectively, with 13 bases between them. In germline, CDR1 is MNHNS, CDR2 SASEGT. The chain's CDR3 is CASTPFPSQPQHF. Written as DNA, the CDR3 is TGTGCCAGCACCCCCTTCCCGAGTCAGCCCCAGCATTTT.

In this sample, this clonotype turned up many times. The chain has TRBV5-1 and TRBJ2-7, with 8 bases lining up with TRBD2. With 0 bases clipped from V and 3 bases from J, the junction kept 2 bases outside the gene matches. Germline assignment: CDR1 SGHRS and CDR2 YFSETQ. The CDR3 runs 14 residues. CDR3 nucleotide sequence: TGCGCCAGCAGCTTGGAGGGGACTAGCTACGAGCAGTACTTC. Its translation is CASSLEGTSYEQYF.

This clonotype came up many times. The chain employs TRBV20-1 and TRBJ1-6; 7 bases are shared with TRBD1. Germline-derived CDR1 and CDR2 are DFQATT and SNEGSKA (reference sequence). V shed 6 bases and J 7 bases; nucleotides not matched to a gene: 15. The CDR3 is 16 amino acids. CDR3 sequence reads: CSALPVFGTVNSPLHF. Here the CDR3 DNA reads TGCAGTGCCCTTCCCGTTTTCGGGACAGTCAATTCACCCCTCCACTTT.

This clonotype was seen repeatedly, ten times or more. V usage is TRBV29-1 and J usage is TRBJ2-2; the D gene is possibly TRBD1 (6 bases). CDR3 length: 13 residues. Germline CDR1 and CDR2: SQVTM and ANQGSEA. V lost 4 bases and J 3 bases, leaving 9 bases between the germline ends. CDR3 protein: CSVAPGDTGELFF. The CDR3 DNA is TGCAGCGTTGCGCCAGGGGACACCGGGGAGCTGTTTTTT.

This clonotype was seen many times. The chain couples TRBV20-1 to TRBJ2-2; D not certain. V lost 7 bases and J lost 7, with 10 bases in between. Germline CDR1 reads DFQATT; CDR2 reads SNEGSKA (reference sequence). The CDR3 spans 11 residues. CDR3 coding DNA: TGCAGTGGCGCCCATGTCGGGGAGCTGTTTTTT. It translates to CSGAHVGELFF.

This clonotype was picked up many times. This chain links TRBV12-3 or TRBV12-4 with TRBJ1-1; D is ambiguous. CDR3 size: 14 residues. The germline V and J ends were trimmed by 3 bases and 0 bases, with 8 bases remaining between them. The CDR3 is CASSFRVMNTEAFF. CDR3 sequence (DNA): TGTGCCAGCAGTTTTAGGGTAATGAACACTGAAGCTTTCTTT.

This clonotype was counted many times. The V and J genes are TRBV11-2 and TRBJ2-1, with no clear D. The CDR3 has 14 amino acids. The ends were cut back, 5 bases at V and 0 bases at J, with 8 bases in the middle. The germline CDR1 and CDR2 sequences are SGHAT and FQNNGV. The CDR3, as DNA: TGTGCCAGCAGCATAACCAGCTCCTACAATGAGCAGTTCTTC. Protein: CASSITSSYNEQFF.

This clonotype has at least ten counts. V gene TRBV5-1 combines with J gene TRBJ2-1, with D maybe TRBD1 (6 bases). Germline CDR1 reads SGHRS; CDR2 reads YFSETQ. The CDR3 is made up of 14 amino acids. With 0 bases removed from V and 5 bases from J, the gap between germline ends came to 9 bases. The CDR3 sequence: CASSLDGGNNEQFF. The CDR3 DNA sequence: TGCGCCAGCAGCTTGGATGGGGGCAACAATGAGCAGTTCTTC.

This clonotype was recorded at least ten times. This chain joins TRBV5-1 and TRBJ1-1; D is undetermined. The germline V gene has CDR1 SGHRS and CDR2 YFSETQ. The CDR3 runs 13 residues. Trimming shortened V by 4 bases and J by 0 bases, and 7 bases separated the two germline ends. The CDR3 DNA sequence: TGCGCCAGCAGCCCCGGACTGAACACTGAAGCTTTCTTT. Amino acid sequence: CASSPGLNTEAFF.

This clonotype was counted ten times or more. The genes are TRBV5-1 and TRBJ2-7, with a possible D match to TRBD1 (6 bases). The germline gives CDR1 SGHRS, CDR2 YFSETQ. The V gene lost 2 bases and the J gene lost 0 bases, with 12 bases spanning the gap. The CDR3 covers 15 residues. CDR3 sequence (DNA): TGCGCCAGCAGCTTTGGCAGGGGTTCCTCCTACGAGCAGTACTTC. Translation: CASSFGRGSSYEQYF. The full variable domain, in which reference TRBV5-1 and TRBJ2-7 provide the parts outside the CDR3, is KAGVTQTPRYLIKTRGQQVTLSCSPISGHRSVSWYQQTPGQGLQFLFEYFSETQRNKGNFPGRFSGRQFSNSRSEMNVSTLELGDSALYLCASSFGRGSSYEQYFGPGTRLTVT.

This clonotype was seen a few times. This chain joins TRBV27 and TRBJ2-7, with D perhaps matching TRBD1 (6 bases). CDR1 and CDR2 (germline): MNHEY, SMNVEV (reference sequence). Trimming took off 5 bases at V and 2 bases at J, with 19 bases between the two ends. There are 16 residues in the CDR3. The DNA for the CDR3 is TGTGCCAGCAGTCGTTTACGCGGAAAGGGGGCCTACGAGCAGTACTTC. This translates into CASSRLRGKGAYEQYF.

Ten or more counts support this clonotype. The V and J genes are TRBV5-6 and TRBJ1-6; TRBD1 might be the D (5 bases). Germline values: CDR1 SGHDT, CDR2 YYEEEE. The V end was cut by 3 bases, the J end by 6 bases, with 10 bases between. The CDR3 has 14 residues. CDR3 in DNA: TGTGCCAGCAGCTCCCCAGGGCTTAATTCACCCCTCCACTTT. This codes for CASSSPGLNSPLHF.

The DNA for the CDR3 is TGTGCCAGCAGTTCCGTCTCGGCAGATACGCAGTATTTT. As protein: CASSSVSADTQYF. The chain employs TRBV12-3 or TRBV12-4 and TRBJ2-3; no clear D gene. CDR3 length equals 13 residues. V lost 4 bases and J lost 4, with 9 bases in between.

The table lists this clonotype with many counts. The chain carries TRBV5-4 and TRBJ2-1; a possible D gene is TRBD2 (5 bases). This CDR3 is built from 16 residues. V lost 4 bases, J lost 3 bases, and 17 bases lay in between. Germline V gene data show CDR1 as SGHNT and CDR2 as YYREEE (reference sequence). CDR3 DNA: TGTGCCAGCAGCCCCCAGTTTAGCGAGGTCTACAATGAGCAGTTCTTC. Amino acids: CASSPQFSEVYNEQFF. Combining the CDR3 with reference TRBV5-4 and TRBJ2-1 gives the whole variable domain ETGVTQSPTHLIKTRGQQVTLRCSSQSGHNTVSWYQQALGQGPQFIFQYYREEENGRGNFPPRFSGLQFPNYSSELNVNALELDDSALYLCASSPQFSEVYNEQFFGPGTRLTVL.

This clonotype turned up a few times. The CDR3 coding sequence is TGTGCCAGCAGCGGGGGAGCCTACGAGCAGTACTTC. This sequence encodes CASSGGAYEQYF. V usage is TRBV27 and J usage is TRBJ2-7; TRBD2 might be the D (6 bases). Trimming shortened V by 6 bases and J by 2 bases, and 8 bases separated the two germline ends. CDR1 is MNHEY, CDR2 SMNVEV, per germline (reference sequence). This CDR3 region has 12 residues.

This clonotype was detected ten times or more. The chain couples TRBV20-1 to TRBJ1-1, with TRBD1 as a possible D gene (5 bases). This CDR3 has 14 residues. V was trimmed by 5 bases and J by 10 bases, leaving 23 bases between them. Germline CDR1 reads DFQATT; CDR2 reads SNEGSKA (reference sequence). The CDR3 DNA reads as TGCAGTGCTCTACCCCCGGGACCCCAGGGACGAGCTTTCTTT. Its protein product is CSALPPGPQGRAFF.

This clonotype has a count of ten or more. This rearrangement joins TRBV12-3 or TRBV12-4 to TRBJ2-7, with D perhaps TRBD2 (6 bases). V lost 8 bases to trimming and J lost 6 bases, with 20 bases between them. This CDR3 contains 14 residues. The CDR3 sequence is CASHGGPLASEQYF. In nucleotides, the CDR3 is TGTGCCAGCCACGGGGGACCCCTAGCCTCCGAGCAGTACTTC.

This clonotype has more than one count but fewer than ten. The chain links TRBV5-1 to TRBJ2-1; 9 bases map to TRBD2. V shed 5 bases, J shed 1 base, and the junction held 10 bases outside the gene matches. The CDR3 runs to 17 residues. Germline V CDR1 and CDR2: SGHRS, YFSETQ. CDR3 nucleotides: TGCGCCAGCAGAGAGGCCGGCGGGAGGGCGTCCTACAATGAGCAGTTCTTC. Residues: CASREAGGRASYNEQFF. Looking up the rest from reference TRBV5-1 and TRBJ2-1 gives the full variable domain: KAGVTQTPRYLIKTRGQQVTLSCSPISGHRSVSWYQQTPGQGLQFLFEYFSETQRNKGNFPGRFSGRQFSNSRSEMNVSTLELGDSALYLCASREAGGRASYNEQFFGPGTRLTVL.